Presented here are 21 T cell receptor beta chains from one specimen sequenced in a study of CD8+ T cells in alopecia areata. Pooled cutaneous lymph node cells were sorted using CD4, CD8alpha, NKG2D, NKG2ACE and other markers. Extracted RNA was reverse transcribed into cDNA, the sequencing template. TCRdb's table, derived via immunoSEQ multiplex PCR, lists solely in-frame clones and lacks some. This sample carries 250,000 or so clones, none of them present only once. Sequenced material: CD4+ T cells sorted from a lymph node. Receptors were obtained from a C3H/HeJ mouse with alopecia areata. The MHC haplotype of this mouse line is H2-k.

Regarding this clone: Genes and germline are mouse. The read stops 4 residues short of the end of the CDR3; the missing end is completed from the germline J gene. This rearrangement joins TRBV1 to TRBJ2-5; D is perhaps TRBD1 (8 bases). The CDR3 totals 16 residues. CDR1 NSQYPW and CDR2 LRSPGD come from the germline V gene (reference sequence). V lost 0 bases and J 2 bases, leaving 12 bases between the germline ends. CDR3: CTCSADHRGGQDTQYF. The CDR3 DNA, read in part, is TGCACCTGCAGTGCAGATCACAGGGGGGGCCAAGAC.

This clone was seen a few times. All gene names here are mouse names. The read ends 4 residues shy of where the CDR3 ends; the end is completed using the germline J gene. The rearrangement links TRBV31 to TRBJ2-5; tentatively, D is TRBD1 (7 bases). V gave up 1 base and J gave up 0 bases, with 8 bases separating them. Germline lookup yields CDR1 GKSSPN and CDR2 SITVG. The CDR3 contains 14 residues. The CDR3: CAWSQGANQDTQYF. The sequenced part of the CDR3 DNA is TGTGCCTGGAGTCAGGGGGCGAACCAAGAC.

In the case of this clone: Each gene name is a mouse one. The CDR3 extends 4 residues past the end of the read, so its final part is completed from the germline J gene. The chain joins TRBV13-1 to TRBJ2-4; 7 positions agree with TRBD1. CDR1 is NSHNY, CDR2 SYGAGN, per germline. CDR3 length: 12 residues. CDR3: CASKDRANTLYF. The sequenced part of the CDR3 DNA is TGTGCCAGCAAAGACAGGGCGAAC.

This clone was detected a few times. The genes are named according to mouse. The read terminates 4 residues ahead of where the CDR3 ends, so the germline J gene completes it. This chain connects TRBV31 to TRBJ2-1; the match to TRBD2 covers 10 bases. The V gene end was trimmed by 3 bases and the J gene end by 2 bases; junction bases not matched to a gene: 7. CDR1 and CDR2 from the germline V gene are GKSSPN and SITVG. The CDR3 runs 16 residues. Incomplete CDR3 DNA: TGTGCCTGGAGCTACCGGGACTGGGGCTACTATGCT. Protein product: CAWSYRDWGYYA. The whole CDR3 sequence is CAWSYRDWGYYAEQFF.

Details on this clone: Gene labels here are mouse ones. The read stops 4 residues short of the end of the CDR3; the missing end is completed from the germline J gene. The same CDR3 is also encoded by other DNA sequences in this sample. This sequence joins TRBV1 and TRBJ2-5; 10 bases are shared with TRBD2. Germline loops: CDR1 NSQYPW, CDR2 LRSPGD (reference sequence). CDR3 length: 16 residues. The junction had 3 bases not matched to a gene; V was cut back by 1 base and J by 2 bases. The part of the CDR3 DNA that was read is TGCACCTGCAGTGCAGGGCTGGGGGGGCTCCAAGAC. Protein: CTCSAGLGGLQD. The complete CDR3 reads CTCSAGLGGLQDTQYF.

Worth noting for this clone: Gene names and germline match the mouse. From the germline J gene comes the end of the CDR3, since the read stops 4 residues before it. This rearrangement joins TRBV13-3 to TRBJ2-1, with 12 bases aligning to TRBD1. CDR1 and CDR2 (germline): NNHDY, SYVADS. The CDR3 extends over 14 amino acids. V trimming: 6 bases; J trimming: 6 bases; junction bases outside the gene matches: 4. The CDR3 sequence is CASKGQGARAEQFF. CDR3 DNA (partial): TGTGCCAGCAAGGGACAGGGGGCGCGTGCT.

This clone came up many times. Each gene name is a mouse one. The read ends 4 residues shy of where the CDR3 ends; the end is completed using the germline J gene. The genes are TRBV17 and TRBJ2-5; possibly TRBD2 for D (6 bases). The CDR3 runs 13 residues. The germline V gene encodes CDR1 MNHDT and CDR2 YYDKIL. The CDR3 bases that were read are TGTGCTAGCAGTAGCCTGGGGAAAGAC. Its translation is CASSSLGKD. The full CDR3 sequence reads CASSSLGKDTQYF.

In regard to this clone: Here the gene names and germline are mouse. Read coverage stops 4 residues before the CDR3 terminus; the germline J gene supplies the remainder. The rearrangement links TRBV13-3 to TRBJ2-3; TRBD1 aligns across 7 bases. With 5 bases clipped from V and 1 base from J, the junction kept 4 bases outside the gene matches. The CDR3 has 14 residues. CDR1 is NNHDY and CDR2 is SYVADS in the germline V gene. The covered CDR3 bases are TGTGCCAGCAGCGCCGGGACAGGTGCAGAA. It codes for CASSAGTGAE. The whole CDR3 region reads CASSAGTGAETLYF.

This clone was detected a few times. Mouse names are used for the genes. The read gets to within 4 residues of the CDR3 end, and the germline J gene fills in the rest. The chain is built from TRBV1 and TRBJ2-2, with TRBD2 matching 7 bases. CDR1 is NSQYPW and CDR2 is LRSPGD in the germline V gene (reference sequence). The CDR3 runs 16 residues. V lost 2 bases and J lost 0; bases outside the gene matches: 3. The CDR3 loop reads CTCSAWLGANTGQLYF. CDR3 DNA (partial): TGCACCTGCAGTGCATGGCTGGGGGCAAACACCGGG.

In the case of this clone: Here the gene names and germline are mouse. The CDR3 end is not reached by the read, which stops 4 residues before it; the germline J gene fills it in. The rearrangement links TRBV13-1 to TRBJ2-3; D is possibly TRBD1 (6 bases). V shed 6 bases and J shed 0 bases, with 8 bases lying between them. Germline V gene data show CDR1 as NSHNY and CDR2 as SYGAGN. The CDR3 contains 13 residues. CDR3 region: CASNGQSAETLYF. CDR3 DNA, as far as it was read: TGTGCCAGCAACGGACAGAGTGCAGAA.

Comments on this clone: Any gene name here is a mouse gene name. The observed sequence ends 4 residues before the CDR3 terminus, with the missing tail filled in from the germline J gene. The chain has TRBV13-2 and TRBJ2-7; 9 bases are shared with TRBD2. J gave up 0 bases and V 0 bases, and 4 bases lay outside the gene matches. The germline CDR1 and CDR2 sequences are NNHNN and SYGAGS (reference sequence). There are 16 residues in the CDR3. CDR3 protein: CASGDEAGGDSYEQYF. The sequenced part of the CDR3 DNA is TGTGCCAGCGGTGATGAGGCTGGGGGGGACTCCTAT.

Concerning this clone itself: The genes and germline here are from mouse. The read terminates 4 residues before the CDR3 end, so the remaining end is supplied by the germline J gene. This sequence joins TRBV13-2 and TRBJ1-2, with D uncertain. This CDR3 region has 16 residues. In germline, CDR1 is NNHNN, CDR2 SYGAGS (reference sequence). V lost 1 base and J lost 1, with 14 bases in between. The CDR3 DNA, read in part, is TGTGCCAGCGGTGATATTCTGGGCAGAAGAAACTCC. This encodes CASGDILGRRNS. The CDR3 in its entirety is CASGDILGRRNSDYTF.

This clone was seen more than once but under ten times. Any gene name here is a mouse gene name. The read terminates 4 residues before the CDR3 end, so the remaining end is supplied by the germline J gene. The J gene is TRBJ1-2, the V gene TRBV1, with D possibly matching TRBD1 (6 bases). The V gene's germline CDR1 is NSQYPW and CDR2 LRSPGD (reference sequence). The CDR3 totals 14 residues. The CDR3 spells CTCSADPGGRDYTF. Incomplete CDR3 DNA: TGCACCTGCAGTGCAGATCCGGGGGGGCGC.

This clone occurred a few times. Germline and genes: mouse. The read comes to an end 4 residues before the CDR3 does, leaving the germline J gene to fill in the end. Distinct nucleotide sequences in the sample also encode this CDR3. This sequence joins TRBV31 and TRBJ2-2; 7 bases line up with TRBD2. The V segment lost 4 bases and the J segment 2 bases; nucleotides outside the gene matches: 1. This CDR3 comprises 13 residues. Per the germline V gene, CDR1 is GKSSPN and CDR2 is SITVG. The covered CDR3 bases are TGTGCCTGGACTGGGGGTAACACCGGG. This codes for CAWTGGNTG. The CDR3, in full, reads CAWTGGNTGQLYF.

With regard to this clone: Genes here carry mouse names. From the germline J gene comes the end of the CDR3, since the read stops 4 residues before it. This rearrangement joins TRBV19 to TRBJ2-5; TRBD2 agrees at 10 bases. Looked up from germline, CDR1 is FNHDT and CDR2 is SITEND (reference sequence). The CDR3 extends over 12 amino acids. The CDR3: CASRLGGDTQYF. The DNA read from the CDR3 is TGTGCCAGCAGACTGGGGGGGGAC.

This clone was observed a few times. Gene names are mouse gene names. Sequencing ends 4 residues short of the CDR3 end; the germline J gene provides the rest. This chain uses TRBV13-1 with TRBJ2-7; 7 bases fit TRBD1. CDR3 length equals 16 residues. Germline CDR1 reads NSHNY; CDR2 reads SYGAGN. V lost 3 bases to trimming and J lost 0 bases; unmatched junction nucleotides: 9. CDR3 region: CASSGTRDSLSYEQYF. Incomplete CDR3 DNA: TGTGCCAGCAGTGGGACCCGGGACAGCCTCTCCTAT.

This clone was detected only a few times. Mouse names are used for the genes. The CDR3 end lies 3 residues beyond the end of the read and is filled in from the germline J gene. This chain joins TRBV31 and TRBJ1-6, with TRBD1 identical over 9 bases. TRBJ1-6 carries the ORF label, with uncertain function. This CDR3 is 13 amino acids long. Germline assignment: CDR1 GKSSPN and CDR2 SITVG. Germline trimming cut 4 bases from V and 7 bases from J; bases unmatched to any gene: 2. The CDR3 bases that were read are TGTGCCTGGAACAGGGGGCAAAATTCGCCC. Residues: CAWNRGQNSP. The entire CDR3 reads CAWNRGQNSPLYF.

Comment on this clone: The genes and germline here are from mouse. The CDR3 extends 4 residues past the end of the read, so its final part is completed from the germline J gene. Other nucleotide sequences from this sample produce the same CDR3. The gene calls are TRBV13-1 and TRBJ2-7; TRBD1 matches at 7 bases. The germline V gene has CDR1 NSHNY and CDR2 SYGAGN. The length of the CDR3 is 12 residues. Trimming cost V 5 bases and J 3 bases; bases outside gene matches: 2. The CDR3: CASRRTGYEQYF. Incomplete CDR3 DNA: TGTGCCAGCAGACGGACAGGCTAT.

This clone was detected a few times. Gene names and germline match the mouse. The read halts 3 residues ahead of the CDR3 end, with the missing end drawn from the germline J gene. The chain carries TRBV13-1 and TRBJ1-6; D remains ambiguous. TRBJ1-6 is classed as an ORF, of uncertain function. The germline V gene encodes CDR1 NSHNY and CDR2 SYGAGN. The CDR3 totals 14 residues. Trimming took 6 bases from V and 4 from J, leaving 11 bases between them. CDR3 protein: CASTADNYNSPLYF. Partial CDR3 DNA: TGTGCCAGCACCGCCGACAATTATAATTCGCCC.

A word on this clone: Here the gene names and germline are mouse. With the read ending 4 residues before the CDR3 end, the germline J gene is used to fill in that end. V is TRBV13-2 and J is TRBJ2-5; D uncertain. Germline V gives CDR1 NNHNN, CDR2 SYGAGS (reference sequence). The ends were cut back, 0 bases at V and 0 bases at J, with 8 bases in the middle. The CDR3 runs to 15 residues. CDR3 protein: CASGDAPRNQDTQYF. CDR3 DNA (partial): TGTGCCAGCGGTGATGCCCCCAGGAACCAAGAC.

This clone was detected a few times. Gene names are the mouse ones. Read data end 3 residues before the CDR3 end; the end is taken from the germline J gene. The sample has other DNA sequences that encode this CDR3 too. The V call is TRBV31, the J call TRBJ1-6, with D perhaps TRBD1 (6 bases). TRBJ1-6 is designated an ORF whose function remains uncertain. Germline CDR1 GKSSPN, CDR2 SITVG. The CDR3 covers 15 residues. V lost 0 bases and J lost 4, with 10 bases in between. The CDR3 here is CAWSLGGGYNSPLYF. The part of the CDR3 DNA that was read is TGTGCCTGGAGTCTAGGGGGGGGGTATAATTCGCCC.